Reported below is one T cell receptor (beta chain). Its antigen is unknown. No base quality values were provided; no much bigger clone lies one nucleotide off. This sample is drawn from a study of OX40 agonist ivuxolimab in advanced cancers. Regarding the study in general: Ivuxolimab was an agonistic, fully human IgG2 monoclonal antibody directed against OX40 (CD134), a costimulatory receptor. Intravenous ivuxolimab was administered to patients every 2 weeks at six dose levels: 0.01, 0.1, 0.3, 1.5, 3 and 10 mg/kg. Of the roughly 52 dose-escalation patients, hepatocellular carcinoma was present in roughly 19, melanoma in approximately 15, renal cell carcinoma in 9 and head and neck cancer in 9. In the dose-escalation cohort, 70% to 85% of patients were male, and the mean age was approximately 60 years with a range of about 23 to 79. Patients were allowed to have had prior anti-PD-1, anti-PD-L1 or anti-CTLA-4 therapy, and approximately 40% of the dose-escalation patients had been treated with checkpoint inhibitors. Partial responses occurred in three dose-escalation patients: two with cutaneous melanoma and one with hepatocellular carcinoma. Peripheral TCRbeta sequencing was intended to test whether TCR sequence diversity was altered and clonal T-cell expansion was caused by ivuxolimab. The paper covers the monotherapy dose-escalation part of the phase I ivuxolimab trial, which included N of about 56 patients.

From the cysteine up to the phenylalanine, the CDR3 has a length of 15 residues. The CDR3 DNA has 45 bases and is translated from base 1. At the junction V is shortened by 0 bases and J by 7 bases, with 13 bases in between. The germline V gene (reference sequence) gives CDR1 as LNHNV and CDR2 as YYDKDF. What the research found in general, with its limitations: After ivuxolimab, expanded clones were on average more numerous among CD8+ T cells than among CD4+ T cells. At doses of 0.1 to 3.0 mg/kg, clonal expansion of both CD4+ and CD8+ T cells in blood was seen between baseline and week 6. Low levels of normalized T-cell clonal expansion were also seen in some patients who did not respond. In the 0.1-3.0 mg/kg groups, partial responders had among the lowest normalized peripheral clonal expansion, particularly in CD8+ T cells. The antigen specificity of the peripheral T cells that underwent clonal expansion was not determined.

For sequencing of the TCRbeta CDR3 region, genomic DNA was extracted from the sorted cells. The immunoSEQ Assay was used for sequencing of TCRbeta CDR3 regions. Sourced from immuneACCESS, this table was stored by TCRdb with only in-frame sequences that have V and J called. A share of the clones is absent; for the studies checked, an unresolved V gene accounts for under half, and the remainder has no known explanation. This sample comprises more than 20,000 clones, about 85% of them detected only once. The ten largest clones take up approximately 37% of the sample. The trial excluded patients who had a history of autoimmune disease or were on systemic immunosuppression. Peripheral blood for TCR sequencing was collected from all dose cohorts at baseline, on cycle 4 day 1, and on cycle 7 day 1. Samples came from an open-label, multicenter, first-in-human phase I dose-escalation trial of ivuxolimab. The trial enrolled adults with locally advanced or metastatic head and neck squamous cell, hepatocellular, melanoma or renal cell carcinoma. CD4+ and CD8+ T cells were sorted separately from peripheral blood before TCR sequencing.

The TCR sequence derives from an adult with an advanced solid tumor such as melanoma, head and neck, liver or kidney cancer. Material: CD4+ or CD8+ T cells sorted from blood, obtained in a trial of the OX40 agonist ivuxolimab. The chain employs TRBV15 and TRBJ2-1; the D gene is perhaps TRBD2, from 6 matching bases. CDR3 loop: CATSRDGAGLNEQFF. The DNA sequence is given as TGTGCCACCAGCAGAGATGGTGCGGGGTTGAATGAGCAGTTCTTC.